Below, 13 T cell receptor beta chains from the same sample are listed, as sequenced in a study of T cell repertoires in cytomegalovirus infection. In TCRdb, the reads were re-called with MiXCR into one record per CDR3 protein. The sample has fewer than 250,000 distinct CDR3 sequences, 9% to 15% seen once. Specimen: PBMCs. The source is a human donor in good health (CMV status not recorded). Some clones in this sample may be carry-over from other donors' samples.

The chain joins TRBV4-3 to TRBJ2-3; 12 bases map to TRBD2. In germline, CDR1 is LGHNA, CDR2 YSLEER. V lost 3 bases to trimming and J lost 4 bases; unmatched junction nucleotides: 5. There are 16 residues in the CDR3. Here the CDR3 reads CASSHPLAGGPDTQYF. For the CDR3, the DNA is TGCGCCAGCAGCCACCCACTAGCGGGGGGACCAGATACGCAGTATTTT.

This clonotype has at least ten counts. V and J are TRBV7-2 and TRBJ2-5, with D uncertain. CDR3 length: 14 amino acids. CDR1 is SGHTA and CDR2 is FQGNSA in the germline V gene. V lost 1 base and J lost 2, with 8 bases in between. The CDR3 region is CASSLEDGQETQYF. Written as DNA, the CDR3 is TGTGCCAGCAGCTTAGAGGACGGGCAAGAGACCCAGTACTTC.

V gene TRBV6-2 or TRBV6-3 combines with J gene TRBJ2-7, with D unclear. V lost 6 bases and J lost 7, with 10 bases in between. Per germline, CDR1 MNHEY and CDR2 SVGEGT. The CDR3 has 11 residues. CDR3 region: CASRYLGEQYF. CDR3 bases: TGTGCCAGCAGGTATTTGGGGGAGCAGTACTTC.

Many counts were recorded for this clonotype. The chain carries TRBV6-2 or TRBV6-3 and TRBJ2-7, with TRBD1 matching over 12 bases. CDR3 length equals 18 residues. Germline CDR1 is MNHEY and CDR2 is SVGEGT. Germline trimming cut 6 bases from V and 0 bases from J; bases unmatched to any gene: 12. CDR3 residues: CASSPRDRGRRSSYEQYF. The CDR3 region has the DNA TGTGCCAGCAGCCCCCGGGACAGGGGGCGGAGAAGCTCCTACGAGCAGTACTTC.

This clonotype has at least ten counts. The J gene is TRBJ2-1, the V gene TRBV7-7, with 9 bases matching TRBD1. With V trimmed by 5 bases and J by 9 bases, 5 bases remained unmatched. There are 13 residues in the CDR3. From germline, CDR1 is SSHAT and CDR2 FNYEAQ (reference sequence). The CDR3 loop reads CASSRDRGGEQFF. The CDR3 nucleotides are TGTGCCAGCAGCCGCGACAGGGGGGGTGAGCAGTTCTTC.

This clonotype was picked up a small number of times. The rearrangement links TRBV3-1 to TRBJ1-3; tentative D call: TRBD1 (5 bases). The CDR3 spans 18 residues. The germline gives CDR1 LGHDT, CDR2 YNNKEL (reference sequence). V shed 0 bases and J shed 0 bases, with 15 bases lying between them. The CDR3 spells CASSQDGREGISGNTIYF. Written as DNA, the CDR3 is TGTGCCAGCAGCCAAGATGGACGGGAGGGGATCTCTGGAAACACCATATATTTT.

This clonotype was recorded many times. V usage is TRBV7-2 and J usage is TRBJ2-2, with a tentative D call TRBD2 (6 bases). The ends were cut back, 6 bases at V and 2 bases at J, with 13 bases in the middle. CDR3 length equals 15 residues. Germline V gene lookup returns CDR1 SGHTA and CDR2 FQGNSA. CDR3 coding DNA: TGTGCCAGCAGGCCGGGACTCAGAAACACCGGGGAGCTGTTTTTT. Its protein product is CASRPGLRNTGELFF.

This clonotype was counted many times. The chain employs TRBV7-2 and TRBJ1-5; 7 bases map to TRBD1. The CDR3 spans 14 residues. Germline CDR1 and CDR2: SGHTA and FQGNSA. V shed 5 bases and J 3 bases; nucleotides not matched to a gene: 4. CDR3 sequence reads: CASSQQGINQPQHF. For the CDR3, the DNA is TGTGCCAGCAGCCAACAGGGGATCAATCAGCCCCAGCATTTT.

This clonotype was seen ten or more times. V usage is TRBV5-4 and J usage is TRBJ2-3; D perhaps matches TRBD1 (5 bases). V shed 2 bases and J shed 4 bases, with 14 bases lying between them. The length of the CDR3 is 15 residues. From germline, CDR1 is SGHNT and CDR2 YYREEE (reference sequence). Here the CDR3 reads CASSLVGRGPDTQYF. The DNA of the CDR3 is TGTGCCAGCAGCTTAGTAGGAAGGGGCCCAGATACGCAGTATTTT.

This clonotype was seen at least ten times. The V gene is TRBV7-2, the J gene TRBJ2-2; D uncertain. Germline lookup yields CDR1 SGHTA and CDR2 FQGNSA. Trimming removed 8 bases at V and 2 bases at J, with 12 bases between. The CDR3 runs 14 residues. In DNA form, the CDR3 reads TGTGCCAGCCAGACCCATCCCAACACCGGGGAGCTGTTTTTT. It encodes CASQTHPNTGELFF. The variable domain in full, with the rest retrieved from reference TRBV7-2 and TRBJ2-2, is GAGVSQSPSNKVTEKGKDVELRCDPISGHTALYWYRQSLGQGLEFLIYFQGNSAPDKSGLPSDRFSAERTGGSVSTLTIQRTQQEDSAVYLCASQTHPNTGELFFGEGSRLTVL.

This clonotype showed up many times. This chain links TRBV20-1 with TRBJ2-5; D is perhaps TRBD1 (6 bases). The CDR3 covers 16 residues. Germline loops: CDR1 DFQATT, CDR2 SNEGSKA (reference sequence). V lost 6 bases and J 2 bases, leaving 22 bases between the germline ends. This CDR3 is CSARRGYPTGQETQYF. The CDR3 DNA reads TGCAGTGCCCGAAGAGGCTACCCAACAGGGCAAGAGACCCAGTACTTC.

This clonotype has only a few counts. V gene TRBV2 combines with J gene TRBJ2-3; 8 positions match TRBD1. Losses at the gene ends were 6 bases for V and 1 base for J; bases not matched to a gene: 12. The CDR3 covers 17 residues. Germline CDR1 SNHLY, CDR2 FYNNEI. The CDR3 sequence: CASRVLKAGGGTDTQYF. The CDR3 nucleotides read TGTGCCAGCAGAGTTTTAAAAGCAGGGGGCGGCACAGATACGCAGTATTTT.

The sample holds many counts of this clonotype. The rearrangement links TRBV28 to TRBJ2-2; TRBD2 matches 9 bases. V shed 7 bases, J shed 1 base, and the junction held 1 base outside the gene matches. CDR3 length equals 14 residues. Germline V gives CDR1 MDHEN, CDR2 SYDVKM. The CDR3 spells CASKTSGNTGELFF. The CDR3 nucleotides are TGTGCCAGCAAGACTAGCGGGAACACCGGGGAGCTGTTTTTT. Combining the CDR3 with reference TRBV28 and TRBJ2-2 gives the whole variable domain DVKVTQSSRYLVKRTGEKVFLECVQDMDHENMFWYRQDPGLGLRLIYFSYDVKMKEKGDIPEGYSVSREKKERFSLILESASTNQTSMYLCASKTSGNTGELFFGEGSRLTVL.